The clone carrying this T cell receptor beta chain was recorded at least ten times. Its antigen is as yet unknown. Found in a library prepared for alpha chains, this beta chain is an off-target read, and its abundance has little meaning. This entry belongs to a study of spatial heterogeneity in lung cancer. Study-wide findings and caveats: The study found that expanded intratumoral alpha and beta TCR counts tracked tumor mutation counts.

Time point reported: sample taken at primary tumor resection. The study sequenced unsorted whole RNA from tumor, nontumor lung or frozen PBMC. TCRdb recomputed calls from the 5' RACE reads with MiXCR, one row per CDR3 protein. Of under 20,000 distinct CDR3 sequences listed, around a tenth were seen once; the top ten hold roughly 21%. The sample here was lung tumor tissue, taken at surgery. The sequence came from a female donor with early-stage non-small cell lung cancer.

The CDR3 loop reads CAWSTQGIKNIQYF. The CDR3 nucleotides are TGTGCCTGGAGCACACAGGGGATAAAAAACATTCAGTACTTC. The V call is TRBV30, the J call TRBJ2-4; 7 nucleotides align to TRBD1. The V gene's germline CDR1 is GTSNPN and CDR2 SVGIG (reference sequence). CDR3 size: 14 residues. With V trimmed by 3 bases and J by 4 bases, 6 bases remained unmatched.